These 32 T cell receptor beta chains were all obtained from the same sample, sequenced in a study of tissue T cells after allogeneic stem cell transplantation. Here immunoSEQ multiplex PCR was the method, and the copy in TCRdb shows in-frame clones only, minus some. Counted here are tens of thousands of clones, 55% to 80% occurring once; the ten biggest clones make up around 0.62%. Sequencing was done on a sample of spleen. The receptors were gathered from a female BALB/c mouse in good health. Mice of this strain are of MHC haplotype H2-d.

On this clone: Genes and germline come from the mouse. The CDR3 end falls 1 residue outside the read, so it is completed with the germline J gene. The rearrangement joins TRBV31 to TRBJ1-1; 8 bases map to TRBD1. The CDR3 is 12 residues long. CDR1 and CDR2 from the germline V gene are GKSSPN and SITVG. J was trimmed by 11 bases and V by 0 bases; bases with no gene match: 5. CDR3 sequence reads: CAWSLGQGAVFF. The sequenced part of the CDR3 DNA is TGTGCCTGGAGTCTCGGCCAGGGGGCCGTCTTC.

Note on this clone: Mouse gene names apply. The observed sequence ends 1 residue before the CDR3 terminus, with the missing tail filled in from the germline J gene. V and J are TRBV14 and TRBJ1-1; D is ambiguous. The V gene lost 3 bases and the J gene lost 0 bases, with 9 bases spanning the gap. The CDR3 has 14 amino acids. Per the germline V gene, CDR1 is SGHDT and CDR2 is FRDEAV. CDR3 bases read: TGTGCCAGCAGTTCACCAGGTGCAAACACAGAAGTCTTC. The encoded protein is CASSSPGANTEVF. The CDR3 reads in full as CASSSPGANTEVFF.

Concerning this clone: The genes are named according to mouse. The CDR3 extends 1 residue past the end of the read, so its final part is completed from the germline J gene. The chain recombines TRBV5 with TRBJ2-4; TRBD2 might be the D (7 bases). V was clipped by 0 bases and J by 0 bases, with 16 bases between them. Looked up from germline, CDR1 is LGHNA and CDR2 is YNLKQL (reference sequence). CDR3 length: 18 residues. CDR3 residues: CASSQDLGLGASQNTLYF. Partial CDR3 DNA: TGTGCCAGCAGCCAAGATCTTGGGCTGGGGGCTAGTCAAAACACCTTGTAC.

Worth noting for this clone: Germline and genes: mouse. The DNA read from the CDR3 is TGTGCCAGCGGTGAAGGCTGGGGGGGCAAAGACACCCAGTAC. Encoded protein: CASGEGWGGKDTQY. The whole CDR3 sequence reads CASGEGWGGKDTQYF. The chain is built from TRBV13-2 and TRBJ2-5; 10 bases map to TRBD2. The CDR3 goes on 1 residue after the read ends, and that part is filled in from the germline J gene. Germline values: CDR1 NNHNN, CDR2 SYGAGS (reference sequence). The CDR3 spans 15 residues. After removal of 2 bases from V and 4 bases from J, the junction contained 4 bases not matched to a gene.

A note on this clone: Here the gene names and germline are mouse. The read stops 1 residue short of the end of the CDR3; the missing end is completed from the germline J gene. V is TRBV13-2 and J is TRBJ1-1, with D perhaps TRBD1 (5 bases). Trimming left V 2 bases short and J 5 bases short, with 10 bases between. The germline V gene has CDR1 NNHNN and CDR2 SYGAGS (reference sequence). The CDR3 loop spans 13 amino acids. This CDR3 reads CASGEPSGTEVFF. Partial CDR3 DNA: TGTGCCAGCGGTGAGCCTTCAGGGACAGAAGTCTTC.

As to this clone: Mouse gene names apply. CDR3 in amino acids: CASSQDFNQDTQYF. CDR3 DNA (partial): TGTGCCAGCAGCCAAGATTTTAACCAAGACACCCAGTAC. The chain recombines TRBV2 with TRBJ2-5, with D hard to call. The CDR3 end is not reached by the read, which stops 1 residue before it; the germline J gene fills it in. The CDR3 is 14 residues long. V was pared by 0 bases and J by 0 bases, with 4 bases between. Germline CDR1 LGHNA, CDR2 YSYQKL.

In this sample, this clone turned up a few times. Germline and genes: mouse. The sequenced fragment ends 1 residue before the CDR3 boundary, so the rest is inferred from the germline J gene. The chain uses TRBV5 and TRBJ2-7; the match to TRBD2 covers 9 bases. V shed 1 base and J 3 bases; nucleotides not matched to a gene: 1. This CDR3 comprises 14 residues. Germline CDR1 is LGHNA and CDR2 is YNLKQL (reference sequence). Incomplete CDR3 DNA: TGTGCCAGCAGCCAAGGACTGGGGGTCTATGAACAGTAC. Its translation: CASSQGLGVYEQY. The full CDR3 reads CASSQGLGVYEQYF.

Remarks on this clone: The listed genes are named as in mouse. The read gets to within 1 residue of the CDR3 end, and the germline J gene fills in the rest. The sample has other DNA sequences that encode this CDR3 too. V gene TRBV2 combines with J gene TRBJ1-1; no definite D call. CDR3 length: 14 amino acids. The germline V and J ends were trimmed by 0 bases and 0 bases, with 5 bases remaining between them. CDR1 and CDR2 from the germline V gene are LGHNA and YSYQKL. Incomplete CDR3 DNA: TGTGCCAGCAGCCAAGATATAGCAAACACAGAAGTCTTC. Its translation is CASSQDIANTEVF. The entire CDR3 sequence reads CASSQDIANTEVFF.

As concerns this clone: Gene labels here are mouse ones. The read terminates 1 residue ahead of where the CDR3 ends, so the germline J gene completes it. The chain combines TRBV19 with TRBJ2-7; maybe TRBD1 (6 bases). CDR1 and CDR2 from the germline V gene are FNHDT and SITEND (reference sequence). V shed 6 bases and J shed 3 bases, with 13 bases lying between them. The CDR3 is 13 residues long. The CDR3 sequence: CASKTRDNYEQYF. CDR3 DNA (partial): TGTGCCAGCAAGACCCGGGACAACTATGAACAGTAC.

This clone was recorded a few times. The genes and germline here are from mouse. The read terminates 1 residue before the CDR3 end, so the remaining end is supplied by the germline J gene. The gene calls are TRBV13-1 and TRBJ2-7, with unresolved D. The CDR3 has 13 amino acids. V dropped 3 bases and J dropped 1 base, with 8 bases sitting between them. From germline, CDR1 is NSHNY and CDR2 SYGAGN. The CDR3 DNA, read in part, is TGTGCCAGCAGTGGGGGAGAGTCCTATGAACAGTAC. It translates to CASSGGESYEQY. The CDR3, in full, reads CASSGGESYEQYF.

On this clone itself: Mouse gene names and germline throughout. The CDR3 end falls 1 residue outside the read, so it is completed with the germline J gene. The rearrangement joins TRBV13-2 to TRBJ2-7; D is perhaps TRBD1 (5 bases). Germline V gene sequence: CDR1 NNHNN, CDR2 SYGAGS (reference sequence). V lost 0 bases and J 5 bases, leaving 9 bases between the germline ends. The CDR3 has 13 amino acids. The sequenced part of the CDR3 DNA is TGTGCCAGCGGTGATGAGACAGAAGATGAACAGTAC. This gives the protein CASGDETEDEQY. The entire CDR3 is CASGDETEDEQYF.

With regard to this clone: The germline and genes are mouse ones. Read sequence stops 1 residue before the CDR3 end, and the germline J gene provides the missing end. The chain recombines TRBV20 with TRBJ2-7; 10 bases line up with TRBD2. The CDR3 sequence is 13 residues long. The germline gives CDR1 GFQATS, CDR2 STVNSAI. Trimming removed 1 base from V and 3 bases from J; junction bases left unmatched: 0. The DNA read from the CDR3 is TGTGGTGCTAGGGGACTGGGGGGCTATGAACAGTAC. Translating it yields CGARGLGGYEQY. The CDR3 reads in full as CGARGLGGYEQYF.

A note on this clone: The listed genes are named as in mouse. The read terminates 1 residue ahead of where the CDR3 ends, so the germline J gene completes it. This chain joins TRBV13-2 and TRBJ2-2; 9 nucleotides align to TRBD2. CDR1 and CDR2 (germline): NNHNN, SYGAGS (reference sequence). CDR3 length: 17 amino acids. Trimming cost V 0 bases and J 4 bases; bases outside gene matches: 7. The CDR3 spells CASGDALGGRFTGQLYF. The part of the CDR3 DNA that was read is TGTGCCAGCGGTGATGCGTTGGGGGGGCGCTTCACCGGGCAGCTCTAC.

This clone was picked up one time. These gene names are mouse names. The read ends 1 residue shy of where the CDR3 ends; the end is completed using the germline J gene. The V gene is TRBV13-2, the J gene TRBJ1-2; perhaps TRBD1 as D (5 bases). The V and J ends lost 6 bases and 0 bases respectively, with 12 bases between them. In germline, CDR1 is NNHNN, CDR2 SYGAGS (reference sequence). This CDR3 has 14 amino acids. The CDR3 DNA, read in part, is TGTGCCAGCGCTATGGGACGGCCAAACTCCGACTACACC. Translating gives CASAMGRPNSDYT. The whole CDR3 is CASAMGRPNSDYTF.

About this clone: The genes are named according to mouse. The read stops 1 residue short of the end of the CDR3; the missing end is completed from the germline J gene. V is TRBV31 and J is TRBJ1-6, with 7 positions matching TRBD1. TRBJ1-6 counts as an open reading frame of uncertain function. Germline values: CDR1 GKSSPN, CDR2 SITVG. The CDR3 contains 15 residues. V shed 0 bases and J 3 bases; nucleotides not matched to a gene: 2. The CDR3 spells CAWSLAGGYNSPLYF. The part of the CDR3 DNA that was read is TGTGCCTGGAGTCTAGCAGGGGGCTATAATTCGCCCCTCTAC.

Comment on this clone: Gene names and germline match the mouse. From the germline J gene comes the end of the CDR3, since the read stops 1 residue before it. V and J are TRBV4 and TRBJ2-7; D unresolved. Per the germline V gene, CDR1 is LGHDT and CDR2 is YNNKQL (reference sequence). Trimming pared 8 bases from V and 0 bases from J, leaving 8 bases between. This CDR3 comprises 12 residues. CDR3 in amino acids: CASVRDSYEQYF. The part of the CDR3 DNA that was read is TGTGCCAGCGTCCGGGACTCCTATGAACAGTAC.

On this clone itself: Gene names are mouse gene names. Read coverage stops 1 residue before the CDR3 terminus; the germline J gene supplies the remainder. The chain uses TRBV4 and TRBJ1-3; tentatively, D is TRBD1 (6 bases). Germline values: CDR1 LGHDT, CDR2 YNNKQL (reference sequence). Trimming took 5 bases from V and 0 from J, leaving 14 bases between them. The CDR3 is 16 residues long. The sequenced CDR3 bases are TGTGCCAGCAGCCTGCGGGACACCAATTCTGGAAATACGCTCTAT. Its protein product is CASSLRDTNSGNTLY. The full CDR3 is CASSLRDTNSGNTLYF.

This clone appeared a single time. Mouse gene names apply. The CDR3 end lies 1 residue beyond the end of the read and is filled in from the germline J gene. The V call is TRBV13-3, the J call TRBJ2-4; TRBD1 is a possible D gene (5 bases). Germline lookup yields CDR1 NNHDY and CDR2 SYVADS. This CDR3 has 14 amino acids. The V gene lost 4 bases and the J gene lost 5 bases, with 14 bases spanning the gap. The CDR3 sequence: CASSHQGGRNTLYF. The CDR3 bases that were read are TGTGCCAGCAGTCATCAGGGAGGGAGAAACACCTTGTAC.

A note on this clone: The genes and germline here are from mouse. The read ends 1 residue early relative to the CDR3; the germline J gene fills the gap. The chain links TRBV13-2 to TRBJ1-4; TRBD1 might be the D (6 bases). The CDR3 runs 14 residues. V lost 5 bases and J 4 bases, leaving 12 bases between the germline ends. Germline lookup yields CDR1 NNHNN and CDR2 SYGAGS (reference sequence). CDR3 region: CASGPGQINERLFF. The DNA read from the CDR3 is TGTGCCAGCGGGCCGGGACAAATCAACGAAAGATTATTT.

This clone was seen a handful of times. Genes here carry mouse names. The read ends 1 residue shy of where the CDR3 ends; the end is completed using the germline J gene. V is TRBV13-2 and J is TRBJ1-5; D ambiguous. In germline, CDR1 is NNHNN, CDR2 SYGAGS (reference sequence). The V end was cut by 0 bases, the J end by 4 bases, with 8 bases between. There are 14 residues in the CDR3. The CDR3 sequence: CASGDADENQAPLF. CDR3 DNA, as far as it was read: TGTGCCAGCGGTGATGCGGACGAAAACCAGGCTCCGCTT.

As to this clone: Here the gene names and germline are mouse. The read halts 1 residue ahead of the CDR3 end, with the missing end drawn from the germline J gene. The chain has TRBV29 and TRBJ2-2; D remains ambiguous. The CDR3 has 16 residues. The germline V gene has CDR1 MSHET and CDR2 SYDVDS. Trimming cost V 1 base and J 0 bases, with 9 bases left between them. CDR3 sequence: CASSLWAGANTGQLYF. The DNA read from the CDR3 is TGTGCTAGCAGTTTATGGGCAGGAGCAAACACCGGGCAGCTCTAC. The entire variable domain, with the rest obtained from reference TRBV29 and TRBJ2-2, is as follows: DMKVTQMPRYLIKRMGENVLLECGQDMSHETMYWYRQDPGLGLQLIYISYDVDSNSEGDIPKGYRVSRKKREHFSLILDSAKTNQTSVYFCASSLWAGANTGQLYFGEGSKLTVL.

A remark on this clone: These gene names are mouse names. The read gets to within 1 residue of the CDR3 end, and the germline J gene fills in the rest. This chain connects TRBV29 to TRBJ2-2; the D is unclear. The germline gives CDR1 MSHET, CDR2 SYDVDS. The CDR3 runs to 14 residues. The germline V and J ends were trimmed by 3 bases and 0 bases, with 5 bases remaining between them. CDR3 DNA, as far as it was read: TGTGCTAGCAGTTTCCGGACAAACACCGGGCAGCTCTAC. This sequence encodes CASSFRTNTGQLY. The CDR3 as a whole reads CASSFRTNTGQLYF.

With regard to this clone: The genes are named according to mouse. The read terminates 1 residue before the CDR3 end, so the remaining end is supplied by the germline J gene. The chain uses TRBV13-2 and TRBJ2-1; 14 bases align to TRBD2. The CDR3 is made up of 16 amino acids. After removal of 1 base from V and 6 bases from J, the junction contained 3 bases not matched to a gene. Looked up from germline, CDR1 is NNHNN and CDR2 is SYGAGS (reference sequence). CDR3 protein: CASGDSGTGGAAEQFF. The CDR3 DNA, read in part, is TGTGCCAGCGGTGATTCCGGGACTGGGGGGGCTGCTGAGCAGTTC.

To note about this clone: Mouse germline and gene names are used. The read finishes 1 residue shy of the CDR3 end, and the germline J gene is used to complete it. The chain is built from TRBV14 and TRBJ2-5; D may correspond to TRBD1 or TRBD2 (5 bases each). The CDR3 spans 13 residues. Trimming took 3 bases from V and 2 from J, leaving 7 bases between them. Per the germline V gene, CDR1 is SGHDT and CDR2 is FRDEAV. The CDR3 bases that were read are TGTGCCAGCAGTTGGGGGATCCAAGACACCCAGTAC. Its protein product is CASSWGIQDTQY. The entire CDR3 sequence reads CASSWGIQDTQYF.

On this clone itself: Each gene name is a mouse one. The CDR3 reads CASSPLGLQDTQYF. The covered CDR3 bases are TGTGCCAGCAGTCCTCTGGGGCTCCAAGACACCCAGTAC. The chain uses TRBV24 and TRBJ2-5, with a weak D call TRBD2 (6 bases). Coverage ceases 1 residue before the CDR3 finishes, and the germline J gene fills in the end. V shed 4 bases and J shed 2 bases, with 10 bases lying between them. The CDR3 runs 14 residues. Germline V lookup: CDR1 KGHTA, CDR2 FRNEEI.

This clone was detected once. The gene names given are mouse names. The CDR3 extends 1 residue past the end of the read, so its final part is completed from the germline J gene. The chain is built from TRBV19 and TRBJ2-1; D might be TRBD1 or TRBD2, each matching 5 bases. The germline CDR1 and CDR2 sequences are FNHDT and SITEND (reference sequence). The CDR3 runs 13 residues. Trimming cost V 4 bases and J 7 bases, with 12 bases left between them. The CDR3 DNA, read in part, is TGTGCCAGCAGTCCCCGGGGCGGGGCTGAGCAGTTC. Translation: CASSPRGGAEQF. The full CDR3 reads CASSPRGGAEQFF.

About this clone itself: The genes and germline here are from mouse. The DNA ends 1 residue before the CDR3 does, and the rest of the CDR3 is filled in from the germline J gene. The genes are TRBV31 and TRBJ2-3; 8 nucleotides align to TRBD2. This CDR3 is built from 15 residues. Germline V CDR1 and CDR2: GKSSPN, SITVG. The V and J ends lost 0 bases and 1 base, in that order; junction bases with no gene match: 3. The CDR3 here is CAWSLGGRGAETLYF. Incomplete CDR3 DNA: TGTGCCTGGAGTCTGGGGGGGCGGGGTGCAGAAACGCTGTAT.

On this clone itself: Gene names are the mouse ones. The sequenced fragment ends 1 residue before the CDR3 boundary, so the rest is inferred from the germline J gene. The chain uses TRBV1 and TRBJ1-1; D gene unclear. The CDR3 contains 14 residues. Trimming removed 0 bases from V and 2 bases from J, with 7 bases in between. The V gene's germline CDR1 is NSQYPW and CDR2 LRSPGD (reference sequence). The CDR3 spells CTCSAEPANTEVFF. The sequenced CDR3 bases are TGCACCTGCAGTGCAGAACCAGCTAACACAGAAGTCTTC.

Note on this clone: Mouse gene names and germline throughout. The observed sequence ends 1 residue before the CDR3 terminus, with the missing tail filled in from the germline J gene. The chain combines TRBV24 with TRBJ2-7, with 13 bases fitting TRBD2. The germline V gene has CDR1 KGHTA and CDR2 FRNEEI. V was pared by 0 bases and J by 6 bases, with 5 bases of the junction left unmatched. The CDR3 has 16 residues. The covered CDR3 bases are TGTGCCAGCAGTCTGTATAGTGGGACTGGGGGGGGTGAACAGTAC. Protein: CASSLYSGTGGGEQY. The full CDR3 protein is CASSLYSGTGGGEQYF.

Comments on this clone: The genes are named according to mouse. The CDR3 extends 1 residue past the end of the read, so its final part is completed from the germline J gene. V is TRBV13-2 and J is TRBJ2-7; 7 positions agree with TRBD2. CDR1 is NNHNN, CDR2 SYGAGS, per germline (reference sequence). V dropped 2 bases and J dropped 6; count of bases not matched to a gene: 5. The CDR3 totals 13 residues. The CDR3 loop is CASGEAGGFEQYF. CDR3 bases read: TGTGCCAGCGGTGAGGCGGGGGGGTTTGAACAGTAC.

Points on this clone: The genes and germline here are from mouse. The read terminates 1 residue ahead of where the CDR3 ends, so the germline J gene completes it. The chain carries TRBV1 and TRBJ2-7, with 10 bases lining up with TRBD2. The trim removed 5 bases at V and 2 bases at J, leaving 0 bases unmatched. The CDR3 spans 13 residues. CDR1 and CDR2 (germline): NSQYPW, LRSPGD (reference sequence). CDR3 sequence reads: CTCSTGGAYEQYF. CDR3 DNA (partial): TGCACCTGCAGTACTGGGGGGGCCTATGAACAGTAC. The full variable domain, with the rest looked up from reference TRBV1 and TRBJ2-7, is VTLLEQNPRWRLVPRGQAVNLRCILKNSQYPWMSWYQQDLQKQLQWLFTLRSPGDKEVKSLPGADYLATRVTDTELRLQVANMSQGRTLYCTCSTGGAYEQYFGPGTRLTVL.

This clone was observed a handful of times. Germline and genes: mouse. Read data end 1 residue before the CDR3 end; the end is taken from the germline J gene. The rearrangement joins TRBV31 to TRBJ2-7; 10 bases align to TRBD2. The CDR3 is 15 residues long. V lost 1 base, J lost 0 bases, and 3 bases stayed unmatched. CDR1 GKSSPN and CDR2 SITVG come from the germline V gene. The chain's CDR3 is CAWSPGLGSSYEQYF. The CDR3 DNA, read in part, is TGTGCCTGGAGTCCGGGACTGGGGAGCTCCTATGAACAGTAC.